The 16 T cell receptor beta chains below were found in one sample sequenced in a study of the immune and genomic landscape of osteosarcoma. Generated by immunoSEQ multiplex PCR, the TCRdb table keeps only in-frame clones and is missing some. The sample includes roughly 1,200 clones, 60% to 75% of them seen just once. The specimen sequenced was primary tumor tissue from the femur. These receptor sequences come from a man aged 25-45 years with osteosarcoma.

V and J are TRBV27 and TRBJ2-2; D is unresolved. The CDR3 extends over 15 amino acids. Per germline, CDR1 MNHEY and CDR2 SMNVEV (reference sequence). V lost 5 bases, J lost 0 bases, and 10 bases lay in between. CDR3 nucleotide sequence: TGTGCCAGCAGTCCCTACAGTGCGAACACCGGGGAGCTGTTTTTT. This encodes CASSPYSANTGELFF.

The rearrangement uses TRBV5-6 and TRBJ1-1, with D possibly TRBD1 on 6 matching bases. The germline CDR1 and CDR2 sequences are SGHDT and YYEEEE. This CDR3 spans 15 amino acids. With 7 bases removed from V and 6 bases from J, the gap between germline ends came to 22 bases. This CDR3 reads CASAIAGGGGAEAFF. The CDR3 DNA reads as TGTGCCAGCGCCATAGCGGGGGGCGGAGGGGCTGAAGCTTTCTTT.

This clone turned up a few times. The V gene is TRBV5-6, the J gene TRBJ2-2, with TRBD2 as a possible D gene (6 bases). Between the trimmed V and J ends, which lost 3 bases and 3 bases, there was a span of 21 bases. CDR1 is SGHDT and CDR2 is YYEEEE in the germline V gene. The CDR3 runs to 18 residues. The CDR3 coding sequence is TGTGCCAGCAGCTATGCGGGGCGGACCCCGAGATACACCGGGGAGCTGTTTTTT. Its translation is CASSYAGRTPRYTGELFF.

J is TRBJ1-1 and V is TRBV29-1, with a tentative D call TRBD1 (5 bases). Trimming took 4 bases from V and 5 from J, leaving 14 bases between them. CDR3 size: 13 residues. Looked up from germline, CDR1 is SQVTM and CDR2 is ANQGSEA. The CDR3 DNA reads TGCAGCGTTGGTAGGGGTGCGAAAACTGAAGCTTTCTTT. Encoded protein: CSVGRGAKTEAFF.

This chain joins TRBV15 and TRBJ1-2; no clear D gene. The CDR3 extends over 13 amino acids. V dropped 3 bases and J dropped 3 bases, with 8 bases sitting between them. CDR1 is LNHNV and CDR2 is YYDKDF in the germline V gene (reference sequence). CDR3 coding DNA: TGTGCCACCAGCAGTAGGGTATACTATGGCTACACCTTC. This gives the protein CATSSRVYYGYTF.

DNA for the CDR3: TGTGCCAGTAGTATAGATCCGGGACCTCGGGAGACCCAGTACTTC. Amino acid sequence: CASSIDPGPRETQYF. The chain joins TRBV19 to TRBJ2-5; D assignment may be TRBD1 or TRBD2 (5 bases each). The CDR3 length is 15 residues. V lost 0 bases and J lost 5, with 13 bases in between. CDR1 is LNHDA, CDR2 SQIVND, per germline (reference sequence).

The chain joins TRBV6-6 to TRBJ2-7; D is perhaps TRBD2 (7 bases). The germline CDR1 and CDR2 sequences are MNHNY and SVGAGI (reference sequence). CDR3 size: 14 residues. Between the trimmed V and J ends, which lost 5 bases and 2 bases, there was a span of 13 bases. As DNA, the CDR3 is TGTGCCAGCAGTCCTTACGGGGGGCCCTACGAGCAGTACTTC. The encoded protein is CASSPYGGPYEQYF.

This clone was counted a single time. The gene calls are TRBV7-2 and TRBJ2-3; D is undetermined. Germline-derived CDR1 and CDR2 are SGHTA and FQGNSA. Trimming removed 5 bases from V and 4 bases from J, with 13 bases in between. The CDR3 extends over 14 amino acids. The CDR3 DNA reads TGTGCCAGCAGCCGAGCCCCTGTTGCAGATACGCAGTATTTT. Translation gives CASSRAPVADTQYF. Full variable domain (missing parts from reference TRBV7-2 and TRBJ2-3): GAGVSQSPSNKVTEKGKDVELRCDPISGHTALYWYRQSLGQGLEFLIYFQGNSAPDKSGLPSDRFSAERTGGSVSTLTIQRTQQEDSAVYLCASSRAPVADTQYFGPGTRLTVL.

The chain uses TRBV7-2 and TRBJ1-6, with 7 bases that match TRBD1. The ends lost 2 bases at V and 6 bases at J; junction bases unmatched: 4. The germline V gene has CDR1 SGHTA and CDR2 FQGNSA. The CDR3 extends over 15 amino acids. CDR3 DNA: TGTGCCAGCAGCTTATTGGGACAGAGTAATTCACCCCTCCACTTT. Residues: CASSLLGQSNSPLHF.

This clone is labeled as large. The chain uses TRBV9 and TRBJ2-2; D ambiguous. The CDR3 sequence is 13 residues long. From germline, CDR1 is SGDLS and CDR2 YYNGEE. Trimming pared 3 bases from V and 4 bases from J, leaving 7 bases between. The CDR3 nucleotides are TGTGCCAGCAGCGAAAGAGGCACCGGGGAGCTGTTTTTT. Its protein product is CASSERGTGELFF.

The chain has TRBV2 and TRBJ1-2; D gene ambiguous. This CDR3 has 13 residues. Germline-derived CDR1 and CDR2 are SNHLY and FYNNEI. V lost 6 bases and J lost 7, with 15 bases in between. The DNA of the CDR3 is TGTGCCAGCAGAACCGTGGGGTCTCTTGGCTACACCTTC. Its translation: CASRTVGSLGYTF. Full variable domain (outside the CDR3, taken from reference TRBV2 and TRBJ1-2): EPEVTQTPSHQVTQMGQEVILRCVPISNHLYFYWYRQILGQKVEFLVSFYNNEISEKSEIFDDQFSVERPDGSNFTLKIRSTKLEDSAMYFCASRTVGSLGYTFGSGTRLTVV.

The chain links TRBV4-1 to TRBJ1-5; tentative D call: TRBD1 (6 bases). This CDR3 contains 16 residues. The germline V and J ends were trimmed by 4 bases and 0 bases, with 13 bases remaining between them. Germline CDR1 MGHRA, CDR2 YSYEKL. The CDR3 sequence is CASSPQQGNSNQPQHF. The CDR3, as DNA: TGCGCCAGCAGCCCTCAACAGGGAAATAGCAATCAGCCCCAGCATTTT.

There are a few counts of this clone. This chain connects TRBV30 to TRBJ1-1; 8 bases are shared with TRBD1. Trimming cost V 1 base and J 5 bases; bases outside gene matches: 3. This CDR3 is 13 amino acids long. CDR1 is GTSNPN and CDR2 is SVGIG in the germline V gene (reference sequence). The CDR3 DNA sequence: TGTGCCTGGAGTGGGGACAGGAGGACTGAAGCTTTCTTT. It yields the protein CAWSGDRRTEAFF.

The chain joins TRBV11-2 to TRBJ2-2, with D tentatively TRBD1 (6 bases). V was trimmed by 4 bases and J by 4 bases, leaving 10 bases between them. The length of the CDR3 is 14 residues. Germline CDR1 and CDR2: SGHAT and FQNNGV. The CDR3 region is CASSSQGGTGELFF. DNA for the CDR3: TGTGCCAGCAGCTCCCAAGGGGGCACCGGGGAGCTGTTTTTT.

This clone came up a few times. The chain has TRBV13 and TRBJ2-4, with D possibly matching TRBD1 (6 bases). The CDR3 runs to 14 residues. Germline V lookup: CDR1 PRHDT, CDR2 FYEKMQ (reference sequence). Trimming cost V 4 bases and J 1 base, with 8 bases left between them. DNA for the CDR3: TGTGCCAGCAGCTCCACAGGGGCCAAAAACATTCAGTACTTC. Protein: CASSSTGAKNIQYF.

This sequence joins TRBV18 and TRBJ2-5, with D possibly being TRBD1 (6 bases). V was shortened by 2 bases and J by 0 bases, with 10 bases between the two germline ends. Looked up from germline, CDR1 is KGHSH and CDR2 is LQKENI. The CDR3 length is 15 residues. The CDR3 DNA reads as TGTGCCAGCTCACCAAACAGGGTGAACCAAGAGACCCAGTACTTC. The encoded protein is CASSPNRVNQETQYF.